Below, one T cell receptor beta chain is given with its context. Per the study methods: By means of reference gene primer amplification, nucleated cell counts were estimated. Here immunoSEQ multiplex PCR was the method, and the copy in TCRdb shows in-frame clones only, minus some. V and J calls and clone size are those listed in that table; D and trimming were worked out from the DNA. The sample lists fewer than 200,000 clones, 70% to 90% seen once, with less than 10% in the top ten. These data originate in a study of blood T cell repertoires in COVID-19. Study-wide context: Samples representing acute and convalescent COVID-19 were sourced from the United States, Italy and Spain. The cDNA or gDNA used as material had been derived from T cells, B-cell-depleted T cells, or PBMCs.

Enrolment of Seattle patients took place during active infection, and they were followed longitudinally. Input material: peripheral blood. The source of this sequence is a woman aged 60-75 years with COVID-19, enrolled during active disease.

The CDR3 sequence: CASSQGTGGRTEAFF. CDR3 in DNA: TGTGCCAGCAGCCAAGGTACGGGGGGGAGAACTGAAGCTTTCTTT. The chain couples TRBV3-1 (or the pseudogene TRBV3-2) to TRBJ1-1; the D gene is possibly TRBD1 (5 bases). The V end was cut by 1 base, the J end by 5 bases, with 14 bases between. CDR1 and CDR2 from the germline V gene are LGHDT and YNNKEL (reference sequence). CDR3 length equals 15 residues.